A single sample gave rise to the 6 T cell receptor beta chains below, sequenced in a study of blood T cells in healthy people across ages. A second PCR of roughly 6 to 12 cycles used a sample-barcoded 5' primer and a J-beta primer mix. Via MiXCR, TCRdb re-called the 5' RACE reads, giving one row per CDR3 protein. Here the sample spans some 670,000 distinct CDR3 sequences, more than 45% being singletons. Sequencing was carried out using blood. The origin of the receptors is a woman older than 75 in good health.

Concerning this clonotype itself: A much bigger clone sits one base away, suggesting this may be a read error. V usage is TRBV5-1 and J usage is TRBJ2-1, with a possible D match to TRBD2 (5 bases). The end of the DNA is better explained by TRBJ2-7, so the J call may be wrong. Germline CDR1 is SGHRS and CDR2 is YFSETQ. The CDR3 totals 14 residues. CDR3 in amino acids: CASSFGVSYNEQYF. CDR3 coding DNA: TGCGCCAGCAGCTTCGGGGTTTCCTACAATGAGCAGTACTTC.

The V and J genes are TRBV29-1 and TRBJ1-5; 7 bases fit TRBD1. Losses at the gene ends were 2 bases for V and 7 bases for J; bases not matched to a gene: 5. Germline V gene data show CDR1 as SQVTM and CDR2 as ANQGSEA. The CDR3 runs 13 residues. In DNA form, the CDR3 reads TGCAGCGTTGAAAGACAGGGAGGACAGCCCCAGCATTTT. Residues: CSVERQGGQPQHF.

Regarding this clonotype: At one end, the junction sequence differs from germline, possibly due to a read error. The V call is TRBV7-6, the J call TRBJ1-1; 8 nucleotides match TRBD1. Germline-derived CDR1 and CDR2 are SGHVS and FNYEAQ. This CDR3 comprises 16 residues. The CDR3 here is CASSPRQGLVDTGAFF. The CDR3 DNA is TGTGCCAGCAGCCCCCGACAGGGGTTGGTGGACACTGGAGCTTTCTTT. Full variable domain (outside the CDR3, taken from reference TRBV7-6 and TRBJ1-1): GAGVSQSPRYKVTKRGQDVALRCDPISGHVSLYWYRQALGQGPEFLTYFNYEAQQDKSGLPNDRFSAERPEGSISTLTIQRTEQRDSAMYRCASSPRQGLVDTGAFFGQGTRLTVV.

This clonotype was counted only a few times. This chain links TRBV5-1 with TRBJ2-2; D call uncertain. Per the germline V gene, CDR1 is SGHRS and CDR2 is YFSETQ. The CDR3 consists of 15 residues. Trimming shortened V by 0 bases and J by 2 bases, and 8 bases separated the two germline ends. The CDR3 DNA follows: TGCGCCAGCAGCTTGGAACAGTTAAACACCGGGGAGCTGTTTTTT. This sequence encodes CASSLEQLNTGELFF.

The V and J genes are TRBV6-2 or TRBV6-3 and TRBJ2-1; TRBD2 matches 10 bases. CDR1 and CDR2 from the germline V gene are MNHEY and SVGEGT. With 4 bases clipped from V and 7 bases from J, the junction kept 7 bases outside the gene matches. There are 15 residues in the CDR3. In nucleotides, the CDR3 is TGTGCCAGCAGTTCCGGGACTAGCGACCCGAATGAGCAGTTCTTC. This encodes CASSSGTSDPNEQFF.

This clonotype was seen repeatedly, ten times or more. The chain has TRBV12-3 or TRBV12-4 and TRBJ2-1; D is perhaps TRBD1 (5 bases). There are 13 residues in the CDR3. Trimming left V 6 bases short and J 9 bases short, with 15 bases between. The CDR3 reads CASSQFQGSEQFF. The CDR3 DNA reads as TGTGCCAGCAGCCAATTCCAGGGCAGTGAGCAGTTCTTC.